This T cell receptor beta chain was captured by sequencing in a study of glioma-infiltrating T cells. Study-level points and caveats: CDR3 overlap between tissue and blood was very small.

This clonotype was counted at least ten times. Antigen: not known. Germline-derived CDR1 and CDR2 are MDHEN and SYDVKM. This CDR3 region has 14 residues. With 4 bases clipped from V and 6 bases from J, the junction kept 8 bases outside the gene matches. Using RNA template, CDR3s of TCR alpha and beta were amplified with iRepertoire arm-PCR. TCRdb analysed the multiplex PCR reads with MiXCR anew, one entry per CDR3 protein. Of under 200,000 distinct CDR3 sequences listed, more than 35% were seen once; the top ten hold roughly 5.2%. The V and J genes are TRBV28 and TRBJ1-2; TRBD1 agrees at 7 bases. Material: glioma tissue, nonneoplastic brain tissue, or PBMCs (not recorded which). The clonotype was recovered from a human donor with low-grade glioma or glioblastoma, undergoing nonglioma brain surgery, or in good health (not recorded which). The CDR3 is CASSSGGGQHGYTF. The CDR3, as DNA: TGTGCCAGCAGTTCAGGGGGGGGCCAGCATGGCTACACCTTC.